The following is a T cell receptor (beta chain) sequence with its context. The sample originates from a study of blood T cell repertoires in COVID-19. The wider study: COVID-19 samples collected from the United States, Italy and Spain covered acute and convalescent phases. The analysed material was cDNA or gDNA that came from T cells, B-cell-depleted T cells, or PBMCs.

Per the germline V gene, CDR1 is KGHDR and CDR2 is SFDVKD. The V segment lost 4 bases and the J segment 2 bases; nucleotides outside the gene matches: 7. This CDR3 region has 16 residues. The authors' processing: Reference gene primer amplification gave estimated nucleated cell counts. The protocol was immunoSEQ multiplex PCR, while the TCRdb copy is restricted to in-frame clones and leaves out a portion. The V and J calls and the clone size are those of that table, but D and trimming were determined from the DNA. The repertoire holds under 350,000 clones, with roughly 89% as singletons. V usage is TRBV24-1 and J usage is TRBJ1-5; TRBD1 matches at 7 bases. The receptor was isolated from a man aged 35 to 55 with acute or convalescent COVID-19. The sequencing sample was made of peripheral blood. The CDR3 DNA follows: TGTGCCACCAGTGACAGAGGGGGCGCCGGCAATCAGCCCCAGCATTTT. It yields the protein CATSDRGGAGNQPQHF.